This is a list of T cell receptor beta chains from one sample in a study of patients and donors after allogeneic stem cell transplantation. Each CDR3 protein gets one entry after TCRdb re-called the RT-PCR reads with MiXCR. Here the sample spans roughly 880,000 distinct CDR3 sequences, under 20% being singletons. Sequencing was carried out using blood, either unsorted or a sorted T cell fraction (not recorded which). All receptors derive from a human donor who was either an allogeneic HSCT recipient or a stem cell or donor lymphocyte infusion donor (not recorded which). It is not recorded whose cells these are; they may come from a transplant donor. The CDR3 runs from the conserved cysteine through the conserved F or W. Fields, in order: J gene, V gene, clone size, D gene, CDR3 protein, CDR3 DNA. A D gene is named only where the DNA matches it firmly. The size entry is marked missing in some rows and otherwise reads once, few, many or a size class.

j_call: TRBJ2-5; v_call: TRBV3-1; clone_size: NA; d_call: NA; cdr3_aa: CASSQDDRGATETQYF; cdr3_nt: TGTGCCAGCAGCCAAGATGATAGGGGGGCCACAGAGACCCAGTACTTC
j_call: TRBJ2-3; v_call: TRBV19; clone_size: NA; d_call: NA; cdr3_aa: CASNGFGDTQYF; cdr3_nt: TGTGCCAGTAATGGCTTTGGGGATACGCAGTATTTT
j_call: TRBJ1-1; v_call: TRBV20-1; clone_size: NA; d_call: NA; cdr3_aa: CSASDRMNTEAFF; cdr3_nt: TGCAGTGCTAGTGACAGGATGAACACTGAAGCTTTCTTT
j_call: TRBJ1-5; v_call: TRBV20-1; clone_size: NA; d_call: TRBD1; cdr3_aa: CSARVGQAINQPQHF; cdr3_nt: TGCAGTGCTAGAGTCGGACAGGCTATAAATCAGCCCCAGCATTTT
j_call: TRBJ2-3; v_call: TRBV12-3/TRBV12-4; clone_size: NA; d_call: TRBD2; cdr3_aa: CASSTRSGGFTDTQYF; cdr3_nt: TGTGCCAGCAGTACCCGTAGCGGGGGCTTCACAGATACGCAGTATTTT
j_call: TRBJ1-5; v_call: TRBV7-9; clone_size: few; d_call: NA; cdr3_aa: CASSLSGDGVNQPQHF; cdr3_nt: TGTGCCAGCAGCTTAAGCGGTGATGGGGTGAATCAGCCCCAGCATTTT
j_call: TRBJ2-1; v_call: TRBV27; clone_size: NA; d_call: TRBD1; cdr3_aa: CASSFPGTGLGEQFF; cdr3_nt: TGTGCCAGCAGTTTCCCCGGGACAGGGTTGGGTGAGCAGTTCTTC
j_call: TRBJ2-1; v_call: TRBV2; clone_size: once; d_call: NA; cdr3_aa: CASTGSGLSYNEQFF; cdr3_nt: TGTGCCAGCACCGGGAGTGGCCTCTCCTACAATGAGCAGTTCTTC
j_call: TRBJ1-2; v_call: TRBV12-3/TRBV12-4; clone_size: NA; d_call: NA; cdr3_aa: CASSLRHSYGYTF; cdr3_nt: TGTGCCAGCAGTTTACGCCACAGCTATGGCTACACCTTC
j_call: TRBJ2-1; v_call: TRBV9; clone_size: few; d_call: TRBD2; cdr3_aa: CASSVAPSGSYNEQFF; cdr3_nt: TGTGCCAGCAGCGTAGCGCCTAGCGGCTCCTACAATGAGCAGTTCTTC
j_call: TRBJ2-7; v_call: TRBV18; clone_size: NA; d_call: NA; cdr3_aa: CASSAKGQYDEQYF; cdr3_nt: TGTGCCAGCTCAGCTAAGGGGCAGTATGACGAGCAGTACTTC
j_call: TRBJ1-1; v_call: TRBV3-1; clone_size: NA; d_call: NA; cdr3_aa: CASSQAGEAFF; cdr3_nt: TGTGCCAGCAGCCAAGCGGGTGAAGCTTTCTTT
j_call: TRBJ2-7; v_call: TRBV12-3/TRBV12-4; clone_size: NA; d_call: NA; cdr3_aa: CASTPLCLGYYSYEQYF; cdr3_nt: TGTGCCAGCACCCCTCTATGCTTGGGATACTACTCCTACGAGCAGTACTTC
j_call: TRBJ1-4; v_call: TRBV27; clone_size: NA; d_call: TRBD1; cdr3_aa: CAIARVYGTENEKLFF; cdr3_nt: TGTGCCATCGCCAGGGTTTACGGGACAGAAAATGAAAAACTGTTTTTT
j_call: TRBJ2-2; v_call: TRBV4-3; clone_size: NA; d_call: NA; cdr3_aa: CASSQEGGPSAGELFF; cdr3_nt: TGCGCCAGCAGCCAAGAAGGCGGCCCGAGCGCCGGGGAGCTGTTTTTT
j_call: TRBJ1-4; v_call: TRBV7-9; clone_size: few; d_call: NA; cdr3_aa: CASSLAGSNEKLFF; cdr3_nt: TGTGCCAGCAGCTTAGCTGGGTCTAATGAAAAACTGTTTTTT
j_call: TRBJ2-1; v_call: TRBV11-2; clone_size: NA; d_call: TRBD1; cdr3_aa: CASSLAPGQGAKEQFF; cdr3_nt: TGTGCCAGCAGCTTGGCACCGGGACAGGGGGCAAAGGAGCAGTTCTTC
j_call: TRBJ2-6; v_call: TRBV4-3; clone_size: few; d_call: NA; cdr3_aa: CASSRKPSGANVLTF; cdr3_nt: TGCGCCAGCAGCCGTAAGCCCTCTGGGGCCAACGTCCTGACTTTC
j_call: TRBJ2-1; v_call: TRBV27; clone_size: few; d_call: NA; cdr3_aa: CASSLDVGVNEQFF; cdr3_nt: TGTGCCAGCAGTTTAGACGTGGGAGTGAATGAGCAGTTCTTC
j_call: TRBJ2-1; v_call: TRBV6-5; clone_size: few; d_call: NA; cdr3_aa: CAAGYSYNEQFF; cdr3_nt: TGTGCCGCCGGGTACTCTTACAATGAGCAGTTCTTC
j_call: TRBJ2-3; v_call: TRBV5-1; clone_size: NA; d_call: NA; cdr3_aa: CASSGTQTDTQYF; cdr3_nt: TGCGCCAGCAGCGGGACCCAGACAGATACGCAGTATTTT
j_call: TRBJ2-7; v_call: TRBV29-1; clone_size: many; d_call: TRBD2; cdr3_aa: CSAGSGIYEQYF; cdr3_nt: TGCAGCGCTGGTAGCGGGATCTACGAGCAGTACTTC
j_call: TRBJ2-1; v_call: TRBV7-4; clone_size: few; d_call: TRBD2; cdr3_aa: CASSLVSSGRANEQFF; cdr3_nt: TGTGCCAGCAGCTTAGTCTCTAGCGGGAGGGCCAATGAGCAGTTCTTC
j_call: TRBJ1-1; v_call: TRBV12-3/TRBV12-4; clone_size: many; d_call: TRBD1; cdr3_aa: CASSLAGTGAFF; cdr3_nt: TGTGCCAGCAGTTTGGCAGGGACAGGAGCTTTCTTT
j_call: TRBJ2-1; v_call: TRBV20-1; clone_size: NA; d_call: NA; cdr3_aa: CSARADYPLNNEQFF; cdr3_nt: TGCAGTGCTAGAGCGGACTACCCCTTAAACAATGAGCAGTTCTTC
j_call: TRBJ2-1; v_call: TRBV11-2; clone_size: many; d_call: NA; cdr3_aa: CASSSGDNEQFF; cdr3_nt: TGTGCCAGCAGCTCTGGCGACAATGAGCAGTTCTTC
j_call: TRBJ2-2; v_call: TRBV5-1; clone_size: many; d_call: NA; cdr3_aa: CASSLDSRNTGELFF; cdr3_nt: TGCGCCAGCAGCTTGGACAGCCGAAACACCGGGGAGCTGTTTTTT
j_call: TRBJ2-1; v_call: TRBV12-3/TRBV12-4; clone_size: few; d_call: TRBD1; cdr3_aa: CASSRTGWNEQFF; cdr3_nt: TGTGCCAGCAGCAGGACAGGGTGGAATGAGCAGTTCTTC
j_call: TRBJ2-3; v_call: TRBV9; clone_size: many; d_call: TRBD2; cdr3_aa: CASSVEAGGTDTQYF; cdr3_nt: TGTGCCAGCAGCGTAGAAGCGGGGGGCACAGATACGCAGTATTTT
j_call: TRBJ2-4; v_call: TRBV24-1; clone_size: NA; d_call: TRBD2; cdr3_aa: CATSAPSGRVPKNIQYF; cdr3_nt: TGTGCCACCAGTGCCCCTAGCGGGAGAGTTCCCAAAAACATTCAGTACTTC
j_call: TRBJ2-7; v_call: TRBV20-1; clone_size: NA; d_call: NA; cdr3_aa: CSVSVRANYEQYF; cdr3_nt: TGCAGTGTCTCGGTGCGGGCTAACTACGAGCAGTACTTC
j_call: TRBJ2-3; v_call: TRBV7-2; clone_size: NA; d_call: NA; cdr3_aa: CASSREPFPEDTQYF; cdr3_nt: TGTGCCAGCAGCCGAGAGCCATTCCCCGAGGATACGCAGTATTTT
j_call: TRBJ2-1; v_call: TRBV15; clone_size: NA; d_call: TRBD2; cdr3_aa: CATSTGPGGQRNEQFF; cdr3_nt: TGTGCCACCAGCACCGGCCCGGGAGGGCAACGGAATGAGCAGTTCTTC
j_call: TRBJ1-1; v_call: TRBV25-1; clone_size: NA; d_call: NA; cdr3_aa: CASSGSTRTGEAFF; cdr3_nt: TGTGCCAGCAGCGGATCTACTCGAACAGGTGAAGCTTTCTTT
j_call: TRBJ2-7; v_call: TRBV5-1; clone_size: few; d_call: TRBD1; cdr3_aa: CASSHRSPDRTVTYEQYF; cdr3_nt: TGCGCCAGCAGCCACCGATCGCCGGACAGGACGGTAACCTACGAGCAGTACTTC
j_call: TRBJ1-5; v_call: TRBV5-6; clone_size: NA; d_call: TRBD1; cdr3_aa: CASSFRDREGQPQHF; cdr3_nt: TGTGCCAGCAGCTTCCGGGACAGGGAGGGTCAGCCCCAGCATTTT
j_call: TRBJ2-3; v_call: TRBV4-1; clone_size: NA; d_call: NA; cdr3_aa: CASSLSWDSGTDTQYF; cdr3_nt: TGCGCCAGCAGCCTTTCGTGGGACTCAGGCACAGATACGCAGTATTTT
j_call: TRBJ1-2; v_call: TRBV4-2; clone_size: many; d_call: TRBD1; cdr3_aa: CASSLNMGQGADGYTF; cdr3_nt: TGTGCCAGCAGCCTTAATATGGGACAGGGGGCTGATGGCTACACCTTC
j_call: TRBJ1-2; v_call: TRBV9; clone_size: few; d_call: NA; cdr3_aa: CASSVGRSDGYTF; cdr3_nt: TGTGCCAGCAGCGTAGGCAGATCCGATGGCTACACCTTC
j_call: TRBJ2-2; v_call: TRBV20-1; clone_size: few; d_call: TRBD2; cdr3_aa: CSARDLAGAANTGELFF; cdr3_nt: TGCAGTGCTAGAGATCTAGCGGGGGCCGCGAACACCGGGGAGCTGTTTTTT